The clone carrying this T cell receptor (beta chain) was recorded a few times. Antigen specificity is unknown. This sample was included in a study of post-analysis software for immune sequencing data. Study summary: The study covered relapsing-remitting, secondary progressive and progressive-relapsing courses of multiple sclerosis. Study results and caveats: By F measure, strong co-clustering occurred among samples prepared in the same batch. When patients were compared with controls, four or five TRBV segments were more frequent, TRBV5-6, TRBV5-1 and TRBV20-1 among them. Compared with controls, patients showed significantly lower normalized Chao1 diversity.

The CDR3 covers 15 residues. Trimming removed 3 bases at V and 4 bases at J, with 13 bases between. Germline V gene lookup returns CDR1 SQVTM and CDR2 ANQGSEA. Researchers reported that TCR beta cDNA libraries carried unique molecular identifiers. Out of roughly 0.95 to 10 million T cells, 480,000 or so cDNA molecules were generated. Via MiXCR, TCRdb re-called the PCR reads, giving one row per CDR3 protein. In the table there are about 380,000 distinct CDR3 sequences, roughly 36% of which are singletons. Source material: blood. The chain has TRBV29-1 and TRBJ2-6; TRBD1 might be the D (6 bases). This TCR came from a girl aged 10 to 17 with multiple sclerosis. CDR3 nucleotide sequence: TGCAGCGTTGAGTCAGGGGTGAGAGGGGCCAACGTCCTGACTTTC. The encoded protein is CSVESGVRGANVLTF.